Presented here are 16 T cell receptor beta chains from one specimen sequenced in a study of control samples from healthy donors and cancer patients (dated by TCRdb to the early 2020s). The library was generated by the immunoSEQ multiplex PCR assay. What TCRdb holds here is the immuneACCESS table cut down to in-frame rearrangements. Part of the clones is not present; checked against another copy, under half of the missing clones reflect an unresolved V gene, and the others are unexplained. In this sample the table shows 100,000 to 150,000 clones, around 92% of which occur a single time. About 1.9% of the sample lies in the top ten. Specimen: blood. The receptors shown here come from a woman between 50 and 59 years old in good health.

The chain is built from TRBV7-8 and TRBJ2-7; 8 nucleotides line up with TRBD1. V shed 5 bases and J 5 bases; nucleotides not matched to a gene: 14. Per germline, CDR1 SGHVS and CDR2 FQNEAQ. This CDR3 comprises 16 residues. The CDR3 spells CASSPPWDRKNNEQYF. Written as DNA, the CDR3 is TGTGCCAGCAGCCCCCCTTGGGACAGGAAGAATAACGAGCAGTACTTC. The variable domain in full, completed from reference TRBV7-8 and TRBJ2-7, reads GAGVSQSPRYKVAKRGQDVALRCDPISGHVSLFWYQQALGQGPEFLTYFQNEAQLDKSGLPSDRFFAERPEGSVSTLKIQRTQQEDSAVYLCASSPPWDRKNNEQYFGPGTRLTVT.

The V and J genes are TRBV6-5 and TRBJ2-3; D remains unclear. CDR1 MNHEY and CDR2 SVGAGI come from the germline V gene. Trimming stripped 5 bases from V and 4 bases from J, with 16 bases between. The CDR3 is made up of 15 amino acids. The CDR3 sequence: CASSRAGQPADTQYF. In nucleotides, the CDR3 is TGTGCCAGCAGTCGCGCCGGGCAGCCAGCAGATACGCAGTATTTT.

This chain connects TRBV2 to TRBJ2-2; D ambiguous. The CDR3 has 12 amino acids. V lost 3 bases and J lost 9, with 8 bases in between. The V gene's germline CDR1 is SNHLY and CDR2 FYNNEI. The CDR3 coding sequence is TGTGCCAGCAGTGACCCCCCCCGGGAGCTGTTTTTT. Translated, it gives CASSDPPRELFF.

The CDR3 reads CASSLGVSGGYTF. In nucleotides, the CDR3 is TGTGCCAGCAGTTTAGGGGTCTCGGGCGGCTACACCTTC. The gene calls are TRBV27 and TRBJ1-2; D ambiguous. The germline CDR1 and CDR2 sequences are MNHEY and SMNVEV (reference sequence). Trimming shortened V by 2 bases and J by 8 bases, and 12 bases separated the two germline ends. CDR3 length: 13 residues.

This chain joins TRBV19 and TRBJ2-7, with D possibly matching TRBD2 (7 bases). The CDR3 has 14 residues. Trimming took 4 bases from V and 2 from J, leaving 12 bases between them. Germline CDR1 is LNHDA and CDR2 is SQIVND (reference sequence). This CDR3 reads CASSSGGAAYEQYF. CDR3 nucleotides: TGTGCCAGTAGTAGTGGGGGGGCGGCCTACGAGCAGTACTTC.

The DNA for the CDR3 is TGTGCCAGCACCAAAGGGACAGGGGGCGGGGAGGAGCAGTACTTC. Translated: CASTKGTGGGEEQYF. The J gene is TRBJ2-7, the V gene TRBV6-6, with 12 bases aligning to TRBD1. V lost 7 bases to trimming and J lost 7 bases; unmatched junction nucleotides: 11. Per the germline V gene, CDR1 is MNHNY and CDR2 is SVGAGI (reference sequence). The CDR3 runs 15 residues.

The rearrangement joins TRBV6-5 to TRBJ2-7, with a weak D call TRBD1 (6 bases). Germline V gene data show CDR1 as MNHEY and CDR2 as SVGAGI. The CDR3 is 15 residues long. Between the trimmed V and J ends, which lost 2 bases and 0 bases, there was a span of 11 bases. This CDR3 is CASSYLSDSSYEQYF. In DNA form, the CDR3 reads TGTGCCAGCAGTTACCTTTCGGACAGCTCCTACGAGCAGTACTTC.

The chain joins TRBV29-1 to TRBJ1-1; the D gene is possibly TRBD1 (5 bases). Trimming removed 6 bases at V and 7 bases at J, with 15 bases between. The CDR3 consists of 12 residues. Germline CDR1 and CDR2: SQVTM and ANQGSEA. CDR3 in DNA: TGCAGCGTGAATGCGGGACGGAATGAAGCTTTCTTT. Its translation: CSVNAGRNEAFF.

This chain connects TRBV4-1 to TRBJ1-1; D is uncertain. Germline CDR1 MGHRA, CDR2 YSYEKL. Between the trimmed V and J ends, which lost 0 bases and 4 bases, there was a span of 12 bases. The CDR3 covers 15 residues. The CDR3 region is CASSQEAQIGTEAFF. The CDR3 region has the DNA TGCGCCAGCAGCCAAGAGGCACAGATCGGCACTGAAGCTTTCTTT.

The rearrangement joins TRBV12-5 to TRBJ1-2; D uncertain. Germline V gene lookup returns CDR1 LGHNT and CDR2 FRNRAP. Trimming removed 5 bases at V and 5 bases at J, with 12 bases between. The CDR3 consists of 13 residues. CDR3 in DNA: TGTGCTAGTGGTCTCTCGGGATCTTATGGCTACACCTTC. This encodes CASGLSGSYGYTF.

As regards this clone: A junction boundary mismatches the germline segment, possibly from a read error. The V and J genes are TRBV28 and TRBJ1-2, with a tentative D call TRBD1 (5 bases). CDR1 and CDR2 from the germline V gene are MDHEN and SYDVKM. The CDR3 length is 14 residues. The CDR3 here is CANSQPGLIYGYTF. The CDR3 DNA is TGTGCCAACAGTCAACCGGGACTGATTTATGGCTACACCTTC.

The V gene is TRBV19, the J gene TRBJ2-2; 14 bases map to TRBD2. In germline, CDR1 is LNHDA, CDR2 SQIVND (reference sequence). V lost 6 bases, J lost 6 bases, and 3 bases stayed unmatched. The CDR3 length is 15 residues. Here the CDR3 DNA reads TGTGCCAGTAGGGGACTAGCGGGAGAGTCCGGGGAGCTGTTTTTT. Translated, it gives CASRGLAGESGELFF.

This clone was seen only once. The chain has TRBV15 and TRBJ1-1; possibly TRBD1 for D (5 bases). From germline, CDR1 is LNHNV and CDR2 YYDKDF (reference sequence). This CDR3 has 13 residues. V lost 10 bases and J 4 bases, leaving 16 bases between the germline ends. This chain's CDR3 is CAIEGRGGTEAFF. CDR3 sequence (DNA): TGTGCCATCGAGGGGAGGGGTGGCACTGAAGCTTTCTTT.

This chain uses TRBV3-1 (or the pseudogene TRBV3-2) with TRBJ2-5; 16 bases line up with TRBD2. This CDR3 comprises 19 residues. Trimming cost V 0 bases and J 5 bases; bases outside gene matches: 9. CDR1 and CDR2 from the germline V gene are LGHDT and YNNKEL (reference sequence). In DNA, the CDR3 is TGTGCCAGCAGCCAAGAATCGGGACTAGCGGGAGGGTTAATCGAGACCCAGTACTTC. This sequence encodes CASSQESGLAGGLIETQYF.

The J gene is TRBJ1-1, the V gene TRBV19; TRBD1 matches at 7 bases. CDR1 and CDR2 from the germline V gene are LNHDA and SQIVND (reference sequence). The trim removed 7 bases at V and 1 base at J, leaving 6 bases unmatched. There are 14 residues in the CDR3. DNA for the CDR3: TGTGCCAGTAACCGACAGGGAACGAACACTGAAGCTTTCTTT. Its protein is CASNRQGTNTEAFF.

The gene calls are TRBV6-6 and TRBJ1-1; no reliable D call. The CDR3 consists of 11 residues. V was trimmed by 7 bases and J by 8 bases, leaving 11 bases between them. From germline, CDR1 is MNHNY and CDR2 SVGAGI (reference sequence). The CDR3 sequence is CASTQRTEAFF. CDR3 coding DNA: TGTGCCAGCACCCAACGGACGGAAGCTTTCTTT.